This T cell receptor (beta chain) was obtained from a study of blood T cell repertoires in COVID-19. Overall study context: The study drew acute and convalescent COVID-19 samples from the United States, Italy and Spain. T cells, B-cell-depleted T cells, or PBMCs provided the cDNA or gDNA that served as material.

The protocol was immunoSEQ multiplex PCR, while the TCRdb copy is restricted to in-frame clones and leaves out a portion. The data contain some 220,000 clones, about 80% of them singletons. Germline loops: CDR1 SEHNR, CDR2 FQNEAQ (reference sequence). CDR3 length equals 15 residues. V trimming: 6 bases; J trimming: 7 bases; junction bases outside the gene matches: 8. Recruits, aged roughly 18 to 89 years, lived in 20 to 30 US areas. Clinical history as reported by participants underpinned cohort assignment. This chain joins TRBV7-9 and TRBJ2-7; TRBD2 matches 14 bases. The sequenced material came from PBMCs or T cells enriched from blood (not recorded which). The sequence was collected from a woman between 35 and 50 years old with acute COVID-19. The CDR3 DNA reads TGTGCCAGCAGACCGACTAGCGGGGGGGCCCGGGAGCAGTACTTC. This codes for CASRPTSGGAREQYF.